The clone carrying this T cell receptor (beta chain) has only one observation. Its antigen is not identified. Other DNA sequences within the sample encode an identical CDR3. CDR3 length equals 12 residues. V lost 3 bases, J lost 2 bases, and 6 bases lay in between. CDR1 and CDR2 from the germline V gene are SGHRS and YFSETQ. This specimen comes from a study of shared clonotypes between healthy human individuals. Overall study: Each donor's CD8 memory used one plate, CD8 naive two, each CD4 subset three. Study observations and caveats: Relative to their counterparts shared across all four donors, non-shared clonotypes exhibited diminished generation probabilities.

Original processing notes: Filtering differed since immunoSEQ provided only junctions, with no quality scores. TCRdb's copy holds only in-frame clones and misses some; the assay was immunoSEQ multiplex PCR. From that table come the V and J calls and clone size; the DNA was used to work out D and trimming. Among 2 million to 2.5 million clones listed, 90% to 97% were seen once. The receptor was isolated from a young man in good health. The rearrangement links TRBV5-1 to TRBJ2-7; D ambiguous. The source material was naive CD4+ T cells sorted from blood. Subset noted: CD45RA+ positively selected. The CDR3 DNA reads TGCGCCAGCAGCTCGAATACCTACGAGCAGTACTTC. Translated: CASSSNTYEQYF.